This TCR beta chain was sequenced during a study of cytomegalovirus exposure and HLA in healthy donors. The donors were members of the validation cohort, which comprised around 110 subjects and was separate from the first cohort of about 700 subjects. Study-wide results and limits: It was found in a later analysis that first-cohort TCR clusters tended to co-occur in the 130 or so validation repertoires. Cytomegalovirus association was assigned to about 150 TCR beta chains. CMV antigen specificity of a few CMV-associated chains was confirmed in vitro.

Of note for this clone: What it recognizes is unknown.

Clones were sequenced by immunoSEQ multiplex PCR, and TCRdb holds only the in-frame ones, with some missing. The sample lists 150,000 to 200,000 clones, about 83% occurring once. This clonotype was obtained from a woman aged 30 to 39 in good health and CMV-seronegative. The sample consisted of PBMCs.

The CDR3 region is CASSQRRLAGGHPDTQYF. The CDR3 nucleotides read TGTGCCAGCAGCCAACGGAGACTAGCGGGGGGGCATCCAGATACGCAGTATTTT. The V gene is TRBV4-2, the J gene TRBJ2-3; 14 bases align to TRBD2. The germline gives CDR1 LGHNA, CDR2 YNFKEQ. V trimming: 2 bases; J trimming: 4 bases; junction bases outside the gene matches: 8. The CDR3 covers 18 residues.